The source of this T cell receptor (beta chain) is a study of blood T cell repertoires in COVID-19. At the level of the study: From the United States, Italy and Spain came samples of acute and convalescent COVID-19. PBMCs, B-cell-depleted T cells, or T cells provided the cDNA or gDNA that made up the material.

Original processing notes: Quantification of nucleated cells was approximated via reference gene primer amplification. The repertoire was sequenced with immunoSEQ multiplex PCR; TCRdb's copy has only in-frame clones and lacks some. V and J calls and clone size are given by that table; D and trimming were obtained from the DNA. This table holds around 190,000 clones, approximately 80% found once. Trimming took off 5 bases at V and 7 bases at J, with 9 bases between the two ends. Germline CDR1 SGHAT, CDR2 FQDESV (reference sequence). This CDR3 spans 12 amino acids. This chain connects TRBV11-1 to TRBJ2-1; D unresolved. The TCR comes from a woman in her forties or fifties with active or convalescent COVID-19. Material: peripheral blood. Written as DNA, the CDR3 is TGTGCCAGCAGCCAGCAGAGGAATGAGCAGTTCTTC. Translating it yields CASSQQRNEQFF. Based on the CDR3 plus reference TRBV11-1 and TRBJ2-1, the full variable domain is EAEVAQSPRYKITEKSQAVAFWCDPISGHATLYWYRQILGQGPELLVQFQDESVVDDSQLPKDRFSAERLKGVDSTLKIQPAELGDSAMYLCASSQQRNEQFFGPGTRLTVL.